This T cell receptor beta chain was profiled in a study of response to subunit inactivated influenza vaccine. Study-level results: T cells newly recruited by each seasonal influenza vaccination are few, the authors suggested.

TCRdb reanalysed the RT-PCR reads using MiXCR and keeps one entry per CDR3 protein. This table holds more than 600,000 distinct CDR3 sequences, 15% to 20% found once. Concerning this clonotype itself: As yet, its antigen is unknown.

The sample here was PBMCs from blood, taken 5 to 6 days after vaccination. This clonotype originated in a man aged 50 to 59 who received an inactivated influenza vaccine.

The CDR3 is CASRETGVGVGTEAFF. The CDR3 DNA reads as TGTGCCAGCAGGGAGACAGGGGTGGGAGTAGGCACTGAAGCTTTCTTT. The chain couples TRBV25-1 to TRBJ1-1, with 8 bases fitting TRBD1. The CDR3 is made up of 16 amino acids. In germline, CDR1 is MGHDK, CDR2 SYGVNS. Trimming cost V 6 bases and J 4 bases; bases outside gene matches: 13.